This record covers a single T cell receptor beta chain. This clonotype turned up a few times. Its antigen is still unknown. No per-base quality is available; no much larger clone lies one base away. The method was RT-PCR. TCRdb shows the sequencer as Illumina HiSeq 2500. TCRdb itself trimmed the public reads at Q25 with fastp, ran MiXCR and retained productive beta chains. Each entry merges the rows of one CDR3 protein and shows their most common DNA and genes. Here the sample has hundreds of thousands of distinct CDR3 sequences; 11% to 15% occur a single time. The ten top clones hold around 7.6% of the sample. There are 16 amino acids in the CDR3, from cysteine to phenylalanine inclusive. Kept here is only the CDR3 DNA, which spans 48 bases and is read in frame from base 1. Trimming removed 0 bases from V and 0 bases from J, leaving 9 bases between the germline ends. The germline V gene (reference sequence) gives CDR1 as SGHKS and CDR2 as YYEKEE.

This specimen comes from a study of response to subunit inactivated influenza vaccine (dated by TCRdb to the late 2010s). General notes on the study: Deep quantitative profiling of the T cell receptor repertoire was used in the study to follow responses to a trivalent subunit inactivated influenza vaccine. Overall results and qualifications from the work: According to the authors, only a limited number of new T cells may be recruited by each seasonal influenza vaccination.

This sequence originates from a man aged 45-65 years who received an inactivated influenza vaccine. Donor details come from another sample of the same person, matched by shared clones. Recombination connected TRBV5-5 to TRBJ2-2; the D gene is unclear. Sequenced material: PBMCs from blood, taken 14 to 15 days before vaccination. CDR3 loop: CASSLGAVSNTGELFF. Here is the DNA: TGTGCCAGCAGCTTGGGAGCAGTCTCGAACACCGGGGAGCTGTTTTTT.